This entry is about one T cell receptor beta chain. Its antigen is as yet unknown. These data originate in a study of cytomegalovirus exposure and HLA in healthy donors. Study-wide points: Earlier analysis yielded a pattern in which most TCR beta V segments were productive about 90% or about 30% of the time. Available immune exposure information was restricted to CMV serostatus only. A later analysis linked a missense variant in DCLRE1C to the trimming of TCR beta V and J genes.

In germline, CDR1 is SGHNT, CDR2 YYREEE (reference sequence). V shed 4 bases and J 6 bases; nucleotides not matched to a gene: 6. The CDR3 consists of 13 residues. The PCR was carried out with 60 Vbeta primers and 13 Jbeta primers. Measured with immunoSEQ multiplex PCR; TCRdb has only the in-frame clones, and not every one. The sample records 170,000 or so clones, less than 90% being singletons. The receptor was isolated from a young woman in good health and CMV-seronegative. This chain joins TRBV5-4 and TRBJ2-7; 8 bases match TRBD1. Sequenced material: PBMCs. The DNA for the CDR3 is TGTGCCAGCAGCCGTCCACAGGGGGGCGAGCAGTACTTC. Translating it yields CASSRPQGGEQYF.